The present T cell receptor (beta chain) was sequenced within a study of identical twins. TCRdb reprocessed the 5' RACE reads via MiXCR and lists one record per CDR3 protein. This sample has over 500,000 distinct CDR3 sequences; roughly a fifth occur once, and the top ten carry around 0.91%. Trimming shortened V by 3 bases and J by 4 bases, and 21 bases separated the two germline ends. Germline V gene sequence: CDR1 DFQATT, CDR2 SNEGSKA (reference sequence). The length of the CDR3 is 16 residues. General study findings and limits: Fewer insertions marked abundant cord blood beta clonotypes; young adult naive trended weakly, memory not at all.

This clonotype was found a few times. Antigen specificity is unknown. The same data also went into a second study, on T cells expressing NK-cell markers.

This sequence was found in a young woman in good health. Sample: CD4+ T cells sorted from blood. The V gene is TRBV20-1, the J gene TRBJ1-2; TRBD1 might be the D (5 bases). The CDR3 reads CSASGGFLGELYGYTF. CDR3 DNA sequence: TGCAGTGCTAGTGGCGGCTTTCTAGGGGAACTCTATGGCTACACCTTC.